The 32 T cell receptor beta chains given below trace back to one sample, sequenced in a study of vaccination and CD4 T cells after COVID-19. No antigens are known for them. The Oncomine TCR Beta short-read assay was applied to DNA of cultured CD4+ T cells. One entry per CDR3 protein, called by TCRdb with MiXCR from the PCR reads. This repertoire shows around 8,300 distinct CDR3 sequences, about two thirds found once; its top ten account for about 15%. Treatment in this sample: approximately nine-day PBMC culture with coronavirus spike peptide pools or control peptides (ViraFEST assay). Sequences were derived from cultured CD4+ T cells from blood, sampled after SARS-CoV-2 vaccination. The origin of the receptors is a human donor with COVID-19.

This clonotype has only one observation. This chain uses TRBV12-3 or TRBV12-4 with TRBJ1-6; a possible D gene is TRBD1 (5 bases). The CDR3 runs 14 residues. Trimming took off 3 bases at V and 8 bases at J, with 11 bases between the two ends. The CDR3 DNA sequence: TGTGCCAGCAGTTTCGGGACGGGTGATTCACCCCTCCACTTT. Translating gives CASSFGTGDSPLHF.

The chain employs TRBV19 and TRBJ1-3; D not resolved. Germline-derived CDR1 and CDR2 are LNHDA and SQIVND (reference sequence). V shed 5 bases and J shed 0 bases, with 8 bases lying between them. The CDR3 has 14 amino acids. CDR3 DNA sequence: TGTGCCAGTAGTGCCGCCGGCTCTGGAAACACCATATATTTT. As protein: CASSAAGSGNTIYF.

The chain is built from TRBV6-1 and TRBJ1-6, with D tentatively TRBD1 (6 bases). Germline V CDR1 and CDR2: MNHNS, SASEGT. The CDR3 loop spans 18 amino acids. With 7 bases removed from V and 9 bases from J, the gap between germline ends came to 28 bases. CDR3 coding DNA: TGTGCCAGCACTCCCGAGCGGGGGGCATCGGGCTTGGGTTCACCCCTCCACTTT. Residues: CASTPERGASGLGSPLHF.

This clonotype has just a few counts. The chain carries TRBV6-2 or TRBV6-3 and TRBJ1-6, with 9 bases that match TRBD1. Germline assignment: CDR1 MNHEY and CDR2 SVGEGT. CDR3 size: 18 residues. Losses at the gene ends were 2 bases for V and 5 bases for J; bases not matched to a gene: 10. DNA for the CDR3: TGTGCCAGCAGTTACGTCCCGGGACAGGGACGAGATAATTCACCCCTCCACTTT. It encodes CASSYVPGQGRDNSPLHF.

This chain connects TRBV7-9 to TRBJ1-1; D is possibly TRBD1 (6 bases). Per the germline V gene, CDR1 is SEHNR and CDR2 is FQNEAQ (reference sequence). This CDR3 is 14 amino acids long. V shed 5 bases and J shed 1 base, with 11 bases lying between them. The CDR3 bases are TGTGCCAGCAGCAATTTCAGGGGGAACACTGAAGCTTTCTTT. Translation gives CASSNFRGNTEAFF.

This clonotype has a handful of counts. V usage is TRBV4-2 and J usage is TRBJ2-7, with D perhaps being TRBD1 or TRBD2 (5 bases each). Looked up from germline, CDR1 is LGHNA and CDR2 is YNFKEQ. There are 18 residues in the CDR3. V lost 0 bases and J 2 bases, leaving 20 bases between the germline ends. The CDR3 reads CASSQDLFNLGGTYEQYF. In nucleotides, the CDR3 is TGTGCCAGCAGCCAAGATCTGTTTAATCTTGGGGGTACCTACGAGCAGTACTTC.

A word on this clonotype: One end of the junction varies from germline; a read error may be responsible. CDR3 residues: CAGSRRDRVVDTGELFF. The CDR3 DNA follows: TGTGCCGGCAGCAGACGGGACAGGGTGGTAGACACCGGGGAGCTGTTTTTT. The V and J genes are TRBV7-3 and TRBJ2-2, with 9 bases fitting TRBD1. The length of the CDR3 is 17 residues. Germline CDR1 reads SGHTA; CDR2 reads FQGTGA.

The chain uses TRBV20-1 and TRBJ1-1; D gene unclear. The V end was cut by 3 bases, the J end by 7 bases, with 15 bases between. Germline values: CDR1 DFQATT, CDR2 SNEGSKA (reference sequence). The CDR3 spans 13 residues. The CDR3 sequence is CSARGTSAGEAFF. The CDR3 bases are TGCAGTGCTAGGGGTACGTCGGCCGGTGAAGCTTTCTTT.

This chain connects TRBV6-1 to TRBJ1-1; tentative D call: TRBD1 (6 bases). V gave up 8 bases and J gave up 6 bases, with 13 bases separating them. CDR1 and CDR2 (germline): MNHNS, SASEGT. CDR3 length: 12 amino acids. Here the CDR3 reads CASFRTESEAFF. CDR3 sequence (DNA): TGTGCCAGCTTCCGGACAGAATCTGAAGCTTTCTTT.

As DNA, the CDR3 is TGTGCCAGCAGTTACTCTTCGGACAGGGATTTGTACGAGCAGTACTTC. Translated: CASSYSSDRDLYEQYF. The rearrangement uses TRBV6-2 or TRBV6-3 and TRBJ2-7; 8 positions agree with TRBD1. Germline V gene data show CDR1 as MNHEY and CDR2 as SVGEGT. The V and J ends lost 0 bases and 4 bases, in that order; junction bases with no gene match: 8. This CDR3 is 16 amino acids long.

V and J are TRBV7-2 and TRBJ1-2; TRBD1 aligns across 8 bases. V was clipped by 3 bases and J by 7 bases; unmatched bases: 7. This CDR3 region has 14 residues. The germline V gene encodes CDR1 SGHTA and CDR2 FQGNSA. CDR3 amino acids: CASSFDRGIRGYTF. The CDR3 DNA follows: TGTGCCAGCAGCTTCGACAGGGGTATACGTGGCTACACCTTC.

V is TRBV19 and J is TRBJ1-2; D remains ambiguous. The CDR3 covers 17 residues. CDR1 and CDR2 (germline): LNHDA, SQIVND (reference sequence). V was trimmed by 3 bases and J by 2 bases, leaving 19 bases between them. CDR3 sequence reads: CASSIISLGLDNYGYTF. The CDR3 nucleotides are TGTGCCAGTAGTATTATATCTCTTGGACTGGACAACTATGGCTACACCTTC.

J is TRBJ1-2 and V is TRBV5-1; D is unclear. CDR1 is SGHRS and CDR2 is YFSETQ in the germline V gene. V was trimmed by 0 bases and J by 2 bases, leaving 5 bases between them. The CDR3 runs 13 residues. CDR3 in amino acids: CASSLAGNYGYTF. The CDR3 DNA reads as TGCGCCAGCAGCTTGGCCGGGAACTATGGCTACACCTTC.

In its sample, this clonotype was seen a few times. The junction differs from germline at one of its ends, possibly a read error. The rearrangement uses TRBV27 and TRBJ1-3; possible D gene TRBD1, 5 bases. Germline assignment: CDR1 MNHEY and CDR2 SMNVEV (reference sequence). There are 13 residues in the CDR3. CDR3 region: CASSPSGGNAIYF. The CDR3 DNA reads as TGTGCCAGCAGTCCGTCTGGGGGAAACGCCATATATTTT.

This clonotype has only one observation. The rearrangement uses TRBV7-8 and TRBJ1-2, with D possibly TRBD1 on 5 matching bases. Germline CDR1 SGHVS, CDR2 FQNEAQ. The CDR3 spans 15 residues. V was trimmed by 6 bases and J by 0 bases, leaving 14 bases between them. The CDR3 region is CASSVRDGANYGYTF. In nucleotides, the CDR3 is TGTGCCAGCAGTGTTCGGGACGGAGCTAACTATGGCTACACCTTC.

The chain combines TRBV7-2 with TRBJ1-1; D is unresolved. Trimming shortened V by 1 base and J by 1 base, and 7 bases separated the two germline ends. In germline, CDR1 is SGHTA, CDR2 FQGNSA. The CDR3 sequence is 14 residues long. CDR3 region: CASSLVSQNTEAFF. The CDR3 region has the DNA TGTGCCAGCAGCTTAGTTAGTCAGAACACTGAAGCTTTCTTT.

This clonotype has only a few counts. The J gene is TRBJ1-2, the V gene TRBV11-3; 7 nucleotides agree with TRBD1. This CDR3 is 15 amino acids long. Germline CDR1 and CDR2: SGHNT and YENEEA. Trimming cost V 3 bases and J 5 bases; bases outside gene matches: 9. CDR3 sequence reads: CASSFRTGARYGYTF. The CDR3 nucleotides read TGTGCCAGCAGCTTTAGAACAGGGGCGCGGTATGGCTACACCTTC. Drawing the rest from reference TRBV11-3 and TRBJ1-2, the complete variable domain is EAGVVQSPRYKIIEKKQPVAFWCNPISGHNTLYWYLQNLGQGPELLIRYENEEAVDDSQLPKDRFSAERLKGVDSTLKIQPAELGDSAVYLCASSFRTGARYGYTFGSGTRLTVV.

This clonotype has just one count. The rearrangement uses TRBV6-1 and TRBJ1-6; TRBD1 aligns across 10 bases. J lost 3 bases, V lost 5 bases, and 10 bases had no gene match. This CDR3 contains 18 residues. Germline V CDR1 and CDR2: MNHNS, SASEGT. In DNA, the CDR3 is TGTGCCAGCAGTCCCCCGGGACAGGGGCAATACTATAATTCACCCCTCCACTTT. Translating it yields CASSPPGQGQYYNSPLHF.

The rearrangement joins TRBV6-1 to TRBJ2-2, with TRBD1 matching 9 bases. The V segment lost 8 bases and the J segment 4 bases; nucleotides outside the gene matches: 11. The CDR3 is 16 amino acids. The V gene's germline CDR1 is MNHNS and CDR2 SASEGT. The CDR3, as DNA: TGTGCCAGCGAGCTTACCGGGACAGGGTTCACCGGGGAGCTGTTTTTT. Translation gives CASELTGTGFTGELFF.

By proportion, this clonotype is large. This chain links TRBV7-6 with TRBJ2-1; 8 nucleotides match TRBD2. Looked up from germline, CDR1 is SGHVS and CDR2 is FNYEAQ. V shed 5 bases and J 1 base; nucleotides not matched to a gene: 4. This CDR3 is 15 amino acids long. The CDR3 here is CASSPGGRSYNEQFF. CDR3 coding DNA: TGTGCCAGCAGCCCGGGGGGGAGATCCTACAATGAGCAGTTCTTC. Together with reference TRBV7-6 and TRBJ2-1, the CDR3 gives the full variable domain: GAGVSQSPRYKVTKRGQDVALRCDPISGHVSLYWYRQALGQGPEFLTYFNYEAQQDKSGLPNDRFSAERPEGSISTLTIQRTEQRDSAMYRCASSPGGRSYNEQFFGPGTRLTVL.

The chain has TRBV21-1 and TRBJ2-1; the table's D call TRBD1 went unverified against the DNA. TRBV21-1 is listed as a pseudogene. CDR3 length: 16 amino acids. CDR3 region: CASRPPRDRAYNEQFF. The CDR3 bases are TGTGCCAGCAGACCCCCCCGGGACAGGGCCTACAATGAGCAGTTCTTC.

This clonotype was observed a handful of times. This chain joins TRBV21-1 and TRBJ1-5; the DNA was not used to check the table's D call, TRBD1. TRBV21-1 is a recognized pseudogene. The CDR3 is 14 residues long. The CDR3 DNA is TGTGCCAGCAGCACCCCACAGGGGATGCAGCCCCAGCATTTT. Its translation: CASSTPQGMQPQHF.

The rearrangement links TRBV7-2 to TRBJ2-5, with 11 bases fitting TRBD2. The V segment lost 5 bases and the J segment 2 bases; nucleotides outside the gene matches: 10. Germline V CDR1 and CDR2: SGHTA, FQGNSA. CDR3 size: 17 residues. The CDR3 protein is CASSQGRLAGPQETQYF. CDR3 coding DNA: TGTGCCAGCAGCCAGGGCCGACTAGCGGGGCCTCAAGAGACCCAGTACTTC.

The genes are TRBV7-2 and TRBJ1-5; 11 nucleotides match TRBD1. Germline CDR1 reads SGHTA; CDR2 reads FQGNSA. This CDR3 spans 17 amino acids. V shed 4 bases and J 0 bases; nucleotides not matched to a gene: 5. Here the CDR3 DNA reads TGTGCCAGCAGCTCAGGGACAGGGGGTTATAGCAATCAGCCCCAGCATTTT. It codes for CASSSGTGGYSNQPQHF.

The CDR3 DNA sequence: TGTGCCAGCAGGGGCGGAGGGTACTCTGGAAACACCATATATTTT. Amino acid sequence: CASRGGGYSGNTIYF. The V call is TRBV6-1, the J call TRBJ1-3; the D is unclear. V lost 6 bases and J 0 bases, leaving 12 bases between the germline ends. Germline V gives CDR1 MNHNS, CDR2 SASEGT. This CDR3 has 15 amino acids.

This chain connects TRBV11-2 to TRBJ1-6; D gene uncertain. This CDR3 spans 14 amino acids. Germline CDR1 SGHAT, CDR2 FQNNGV. Trimming cost V 2 bases and J 2 bases, with 4 bases left between them. The CDR3 bases are TGTGCCAGCAGCTTAACAGCCTATAATTCACCCCTCCACTTT. As protein: CASSLTAYNSPLHF.

The chain links TRBV10-3 to TRBJ2-3, with D perhaps TRBD1 (7 bases). This CDR3 region has 12 residues. The germline V and J ends were trimmed by 6 bases and 4 bases, with 8 bases remaining between them. Germline values: CDR1 ENHRY, CDR2 SYGVKD. DNA of the CDR3: TGTGCCATCAGCAGGGGGGCAGATACGCAGTATTTT. This sequence encodes CAISRGADTQYF.

The chain is built from TRBV20-1 and TRBJ2-5, with TRBD2 matching over 9 bases. Germline V gene lookup returns CDR1 DFQATT and CDR2 SNEGSKA (reference sequence). The CDR3 has 12 amino acids. Trimming removed 6 bases from V and 2 bases from J; junction bases left unmatched: 1. CDR3 in amino acids: CSAAGGQETQYF. CDR3 bases: TGCAGTGCGGCGGGGGGGCAAGAGACCCAGTACTTC.

A single count supports this clonotype. V is TRBV10-3 and J is TRBJ2-3; maybe TRBD2 (5 bases). From germline, CDR1 is ENHRY and CDR2 SYGVKD. V dropped 2 bases and J dropped 1 base, with 13 bases sitting between them. The CDR3 loop spans 16 amino acids. The CDR3 region has the DNA TGTGCCATCAGTGAGAGTGGGCGGGCCCGCACAGATACGCAGTATTTT. Encoded protein: CAISESGRARTDTQYF.

The chain is built from TRBV7-6 and TRBJ1-2, with D possibly being TRBD1 (5 bases). CDR3 size: 14 residues. Trimming cost V 3 bases and J 5 bases, with 13 bases left between them. The V gene's germline CDR1 is SGHVS and CDR2 FNYEAQ. The CDR3 nucleotides are TGTGCCAGCAGCTTGGGATCCCAGGGTTATGGCTACACCTTC. It yields the protein CASSLGSQGYGYTF. Combining the CDR3 with reference TRBV7-6 and TRBJ1-2 gives the whole variable domain GAGVSQSPRYKVTKRGQDVALRCDPISGHVSLYWYRQALGQGPEFLTYFNYEAQQDKSGLPNDRFSAERPEGSISTLTIQRTEQRDSAMYRCASSLGSQGYGYTFGSGTRLTVV.

This clonotype was seen a few times. The rearrangement links TRBV6-1 to TRBJ1-1; D remains ambiguous. The CDR3 covers 13 residues. CDR1 and CDR2 from the germline V gene are MNHNS and SASEGT. The chain's CDR3 is CHTRTAMNTEAFF. The CDR3 coding sequence is TGTCATACCCGGACCGCCATGAACACTGAAGCTTTCTTT.

This chain links TRBV7-2 with TRBJ1-5; TRBD1 matches 8 bases. This CDR3 spans 15 amino acids. Per germline, CDR1 SGHTA and CDR2 FQGNSA. J was trimmed by 7 bases and V by 3 bases; bases with no gene match: 8. The CDR3 reads CASSFRQGKGQPQHF. In DNA form, the CDR3 reads TGTGCCAGCAGCTTCCGACAGGGGAAAGGACAGCCCCAGCATTTT.